Detailed here is one TCR beta chain. The antigen this receptor binds is unknown. Base qualities are not provided; no much larger clone lies one nucleotide away. Cut back by 7 bases and 0 bases, the V and J ends lie 9 bases apart. Counted from cysteine to phenylalanine, this CDR3 has 13 amino acids. Only the CDR3 portion is preserved as DNA: 39 bases, with reading frame beginning at the first base. CDR1 SNHLY and CDR2 FYNNEI were looked up in the germline V gene. This sample was taken from a study of siplizumab effects on memory and regulatory T cells (dated by TCRdb to the late 2010s). A note on the overall study: The effect of the anti-CD2 antibody siplizumab on alloreactive T-cell subsets was examined in allogeneic mixed lymphocyte reactions constructed from human PBMCs.

What the study reported, not specific to this receptor: Compared with memory T cells, unstimulated naive T cells appeared more diverse, and naive cells seemed to make a substantial contribution to the alloresponse. Because sequences below about 10^-5 frequency were poorly captured, only a minor fraction of alloreactive clones could be mapped to unstimulated subsets. The cumulative frequency of alloreactive sequences traceable to unstimulated CD4+ memory T cells was significantly reduced by siplizumab. Whether proliferating Tregs from siplizumab cultures actually had suppressive function was not functionally confirmed. About 75-96% of proliferating CD4+ or CD8+ clones could not be given a naive or memory phenotype. Of the alloreactive CD4+ clones that could be mapped, the Treg-derived share averaged approximately 69% with siplizumab compared with around 25% in control reactions.

TCRbeta CDR3 sequencing was performed on sorted unstimulated T cells and on proliferating T cells recovered from mixed lymphocyte reactions. Fresh whole blood from ten HLA-typed healthy donors was used as the source from which PBMCs were isolated. The protocol used for the library was the immunoSEQ multiplex PCR assay. Each sample had 90,000 to 100,000 TCR templates assayed by the deep sequencing platform. Genomic DNA extracted from sorted T cells was used for TCRbeta CDR3 sequencing. The authors' analysis ran thus. The R programming language was used for clonal analysis of the TCRbeta CDR3 data. Alloreactive CD4+ and CD8+ clones were defined by comparing unstimulated samples with post-reaction CFSE-low samples. By matching sequences to the repertoires of sorted unstimulated Treg and non-Treg cells, each alloreactive CD4+ clone was assigned a regulatory or non-regulatory origin. TCRdb took this table from immuneACCESS and kept in-frame rearrangements with V and J called. Such tables lack part of the clones; where checked against another copy, unresolved V genes explain under half of the gap, and the rest is unexplained. D and trimming were read from the DNA, whereas the V and J calls and clone size are those reported in that table. This sample holds 90,000 to 130,000 clones; just under 95% were observed only once. The ten largest clones represent 1% to 1.5% of the sample.

Rearrangement joined TRBV2 to TRBJ1-1; too little of a D gene remains to name it. Material: CD4+ T cells sorted from blood. The clonotype was recovered from a human donor in good health. The CDR3 amino acid sequence is: CASTEQVNTEAFF. The DNA is as follows: TGTGCCAGCACGGAGCAGGTGAACACTGAAGCTTTCTTT.